A selection of T cell receptor beta chains follows, all from one sample in a study of post-analysis software for immune sequencing data. Each CDR3 protein is one row after TCRdb ran MiXCR on the PCR reads. The sample lists about 680,000 distinct CDR3 sequences; approximately 60% were seen once. The material sequenced was blood. These receptors were taken from a girl under 10 years old with multiple sclerosis. CDR3s include the opening cysteine and the closing phenylalanine or tryptophan. D genes are given only for firm matches. A clone size is listed for some rows: how often the clone was seen (once, few, many), or a class if it is expanded.

size	V	J	D	CDR3	DNA
.	TRBV20-1	TRBJ2-5	TRBD2	CSAAPSGGGEETQYF	TGCAGTGCTGCCCCTAGCGGGGGGGGAGAAGAGACCCAGTACTTC
.	TRBV5-1	TRBJ2-1	TRBD2	CASSSGTSGIEQFF	TGCGCCAGCAGCTCCGGGACTAGCGGGATCGAGCAGTTCTTC
few	TRBV5-6	TRBJ2-7	.	CASSTLGTVSYEQYF	TGTGCCAGCAGCACATTAGGGACTGTATCCTACGAGCAGTACTTC
.	TRBV29-1	TRBJ2-5	.	CSVIWGSETQYF	TGCAGCGTTATATGGGGGTCGGAGACCCAGTACTTC
.	TRBV12-3/TRBV12-4	TRBJ2-1	TRBD1	CASSDGQGTYNEQFF	TGTGCCAGCAGTGATGGACAGGGCACCTACAATGAGCAGTTCTTC
.	TRBV9	TRBJ1-2	TRBD1	CASSITGGEDGYTF	TGTGCCAGCAGCATCACAGGGGGCGAGGATGGCTACACCTTC
.	TRBV7-8	TRBJ2-3	TRBD1	CASSPDRGKGDTQYF	TGTGCCAGCAGCCCGGACAGGGGAAAGGGTGATACGCAGTATTTT
.	TRBV10-2	TRBJ2-5	.	CASSESPETQYF	TGCGCCAGCAGTGAGTCTCCGGAGACCCAGTACTTC
.	TRBV5-1	TRBJ2-3	.	CASSFVGADTQYF	TGCGCCAGCAGCTTTGTCGGGGCAGATACGCAGTATTTT
.	TRBV20-1	TRBJ2-1	.	CSAADPMTSPRNEQFF	TGCAGTGCCGCAGACCCCATGACTAGTCCTCGGAATGAGCAGTTCTTC
few	TRBV6-2/TRBV6-3	TRBJ2-3	.	CASGGAVADTQYF	TGTGCCAGCGGGGGGGCCGTGGCAGATACGCAGTATTTT
.	TRBV12-3/TRBV12-4	TRBJ2-3	.	CASSASRDSTDTQYF	TGTGCCAGCAGTGCCTCCCGGGACAGCACAGATACGCAGTATTTT
.	TRBV2	TRBJ2-4	TRBD1	CASRPGTGAPGNIQYF	TGTGCCAGCAGACCCGGGACAGGGGCTCCCGGAAACATTCAGTACTTC
few	TRBV11-2	TRBJ2-3	TRBD2	CAGSLAGGVTDTQYF	TGTGCCGGCAGCTTAGCGGGAGGCGTCACAGATACGCAGTATTTT
.	TRBV7-6	TRBJ2-5	.	CASSLYRVGETQYF	TGTGCCAGCAGCTTATACAGGGTAGGGGAGACCCAGTACTTC
.	TRBV6-1	TRBJ2-7	.	CASGAHEQYF	TGTGCCAGCGGGGCTCACGAGCAGTACTTC
few	TRBV20-1	TRBJ2-7	TRBD2	CSASGGHSTSYEQYF	TGCAGTGCGAGCGGGGGCCACTCCACTTCCTACGAGCAGTACTTC
.	TRBV29-1	TRBJ1-5	.	CSVVQGNQPQHF	TGCAGCGTTGTCCAGGGCAATCAGCCCCAGCATTTT
few	TRBV12-3/TRBV12-4	TRBJ2-5	.	CASTLFRGGVSRQTQYF	TGTGCCAGCACCCTATTCAGGGGGGGGGTTAGTAGGCAGACCCAGTACTTC
.	TRBV7-2	TRBJ2-5	TRBD2	CASSPLGLAGGEQYF	TGTGCCAGCAGCCCCCTGGGACTAGCGGGAGGTGAGCAGTACTTC
.	TRBV24-1	TRBJ2-1	.	CATSVGATEYNEQFF	TGTGCCACCAGTGTAGGGGCGACAGAATACAATGAGCAGTTCTTC
.	TRBV20-1	TRBJ2-5	.	CSAREGPETQYF	TGCAGTGCTAGAGAGGGCCCAGAGACCCAGTACTTC
.	TRBV29-1	TRBJ1-4	.	CSVVSVVGNREKLFF	TGCAGCGTTGTCTCGGTCGTAGGGAATCGTGAAAAACTGTTTTTT
few	TRBV4-1	TRBJ2-1	.	CASSQDQGSGSDEQFF	TGCGCCAGCAGCCAAGACCAGGGCAGTGGGTCCGATGAGCAGTTCTTC
few	TRBV29-1	TRBJ1-2	.	CSVTGLREGSSYTF	TGCAGCGTCACTGGTTTGAGGGAAGGGTCTAGCTACACCTTC
.	TRBV12-3/TRBV12-4	TRBJ2-1	.	CASSLAGAQYNEQFF	TGTGCCAGCAGTTTAGCAGGAGCCCAATACAATGAGCAGTTCTTC
few	TRBV10-3	TRBJ2-3	.	CATRGGTDTQYF	TGTGCCACGCGCGGGGGCACAGATACGCAGTATTTT
.	TRBV6-6	TRBJ1-1	.	CASKVAGAEAFF	TGTGCCAGCAAGGTGGCAGGGGCTGAAGCTTTCTTT
.	TRBV5-1	TRBJ2-1	TRBD2	CASSPATSGYNEQFF	TGCGCCAGCAGCCCGGCGACTAGCGGTTACAATGAGCAGTTCTTC
.	TRBV10-3	TRBJ2-1	TRBD1	CAISTGTGNYNEQFF	TGTGCCATTTCGACCGGGACAGGTAATTACAATGAGCAGTTCTTC
few	TRBV10-3	TRBJ2-6	.	CAIRGDGANVLTF	TGTGCCATCAGGGGGGATGGGGCCAACGTCCTGACTTTC
.	TRBV4-3	TRBJ2-3	.	CASSQGASGDTQYF	TGCGCCAGCAGCCAAGGGGCCAGTGGGGATACGCAGTATTTT
.	TRBV6-6	TRBJ1-1	.	CASKLAANTEAFF	TGTGCCAGCAAGTTAGCGGCCAACACTGAAGCTTTCTTT
few	TRBV12-3/TRBV12-4	TRBJ2-7	.	CASSPTGPSGEQYF	TGTGCCAGCAGCCCCACAGGGCCTTCGGGCGAGCAGTACTTC
.	TRBV10-3	TRBJ2-3	.	CAISALVPSSTDTQYF	TGTGCCATCAGTGCGTTAGTTCCATCTAGCACAGATACGCAGTATTTT
.	TRBV11-1	TRBJ2-3	.	CASSRGSLPSSTDTQYF	TGTGCCAGCAGCAGAGGGAGTCTTCCCTCTAGCACAGATACGCAGTATTTT
.	TRBV5-1	TRBJ2-1	TRBD2	CASSLGLAGVRSNEQFF	TGCGCCAGCAGCTTGGGACTAGCGGGAGTACGGTCCAATGAGCAGTTCTTC
.	TRBV29-1	TRBJ1-2	.	CSASSGPSSSYTF	TGCAGCGCGAGCTCCGGACCCTCGTCGAGCTACACCTTC
few	TRBV3-1	TRBJ2-3	TRBD2	CASSQGTSSWADTDTQYF	TGTGCCAGCAGCCAAGGGACTAGCTCCTGGGCGGACACAGATACGCAGTATTTT
.	TRBV11-1	TRBJ2-5	.	CASSFVAYQETQYF	TGTGCCAGCAGCTTTGTGGCGTACCAAGAGACCCAGTACTTC
few	TRBV6-2/TRBV6-3	TRBJ2-3	.	CASSFSANTQYF	TGTGCCAGCAGCTTCTCTGCCAATACGCAGTATTTT
.	TRBV11-2	TRBJ2-4	.	CASSFGGARDIQYF	TGTGCCAGCAGCTTTGGGGGGGCCAGGGACATTCAGTACTTC